This record looks at one T cell receptor (beta chain) sequence and its context. This entry is derived from a study of blood T cell repertoires in COVID-19. Study background: Sites in the United States, Italy and Spain provided acute and convalescent COVID-19 samples.

Authors' methods: It was from reference gene primer amplification that nucleated cell counts were estimated. Generated by immunoSEQ multiplex PCR, the TCRdb table keeps only in-frame clones and is missing some. Clone size and V and J calls were adopted from that table, with D and trimming inferred from the DNA. The profile shows just over 250,000 clones, about 89% of them singletons. V shed 1 base and J shed 3 bases, with 14 bases lying between them. Germline loops: CDR1 KGHSH, CDR2 LQKENI. This CDR3 has 16 residues. Sequencing was performed on peripheral blood. The source of this sequence is a man aged 35-49 years who had recovered from COVID-19. This sequence joins TRBV18 and TRBJ2-3, with a weak D call TRBD2 (7 bases). DNA of the CDR3: TGTGCCAGCTCACCACGCGTGGGGGGGCTGACAGATACGCAGTATTTT. This translates into CASSPRVGGLTDTQYF.